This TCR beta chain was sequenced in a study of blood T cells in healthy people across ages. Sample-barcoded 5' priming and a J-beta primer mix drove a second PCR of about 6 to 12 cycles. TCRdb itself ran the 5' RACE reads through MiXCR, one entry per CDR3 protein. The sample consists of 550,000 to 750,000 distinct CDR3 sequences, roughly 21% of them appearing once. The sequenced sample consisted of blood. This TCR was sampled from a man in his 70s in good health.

The CDR3 DNA reads TGCAGTGCTATAGAGGGACTAGCGGGAAAAAGACAGTTCTTC. Residues: CSAIEGLAGKRQFF. This chain connects TRBV20-1 to TRBJ2-5, with 13 bases that match TRBD2. The J call may be faulty, since TRBJ2-1 better matches the DNA end. CDR3 length equals 14 residues. Germline CDR1 and CDR2: DFQATT and SNEGSKA (reference sequence).